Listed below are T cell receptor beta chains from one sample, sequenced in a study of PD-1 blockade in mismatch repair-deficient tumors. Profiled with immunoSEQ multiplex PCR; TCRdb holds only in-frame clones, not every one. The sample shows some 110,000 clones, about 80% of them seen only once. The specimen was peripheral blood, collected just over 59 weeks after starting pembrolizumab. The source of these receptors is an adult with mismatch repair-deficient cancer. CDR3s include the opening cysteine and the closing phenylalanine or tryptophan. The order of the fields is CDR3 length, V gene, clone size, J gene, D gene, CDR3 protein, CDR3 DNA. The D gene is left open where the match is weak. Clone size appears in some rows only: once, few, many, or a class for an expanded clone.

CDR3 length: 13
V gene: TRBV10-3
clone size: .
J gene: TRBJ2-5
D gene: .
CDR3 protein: CATLGDYQETQYF
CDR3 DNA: TGTGCCACCCTGGGGGACTACCAAGAGACCCAGTACTTC

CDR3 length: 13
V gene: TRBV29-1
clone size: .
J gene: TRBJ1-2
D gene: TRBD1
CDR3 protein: CSVERQGAPGYTF
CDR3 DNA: TGCAGCGTTGAACGACAGGGGGCGCCGGGCTACACCTTC

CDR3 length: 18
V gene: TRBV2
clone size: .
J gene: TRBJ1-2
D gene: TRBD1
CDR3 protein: CASSEAPLGQKGNYGYTF
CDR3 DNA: TGTGCCAGCAGTGAAGCCCCCCTGGGACAGAAGGGAAACTATGGCTACACCTTC

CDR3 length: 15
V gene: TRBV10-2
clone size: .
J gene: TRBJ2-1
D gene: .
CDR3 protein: CASSELSGRYNEQFF
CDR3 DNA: TGCGCCAGCAGTGAGTTGAGTGGGAGATACAATGAGCAGTTCTTC

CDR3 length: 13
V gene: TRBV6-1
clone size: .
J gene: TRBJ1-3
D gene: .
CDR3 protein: CASNGGAGNTIYF
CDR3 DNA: TGTGCCAGCAATGGAGGGGCTGGAAACACCATATATTTT

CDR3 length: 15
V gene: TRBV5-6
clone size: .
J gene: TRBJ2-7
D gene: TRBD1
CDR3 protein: CASRDRGFPTYEQYF
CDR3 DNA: TGTGCCAGCAGAGACAGGGGGTTTCCGACCTACGAGCAGTACTTC

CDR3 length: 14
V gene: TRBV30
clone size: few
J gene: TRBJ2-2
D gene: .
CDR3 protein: CAWSGSMLGGELFF
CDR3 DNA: TGTGCCTGGAGTGGAAGCATGTTGGGCGGGGAGCTGTTTTTT

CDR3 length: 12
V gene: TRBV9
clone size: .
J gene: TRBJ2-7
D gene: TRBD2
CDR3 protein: CASSGHGTSVDF
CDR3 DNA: TGTGCCAGCAGCGGACACGGGACTAGCGTAGACTTC

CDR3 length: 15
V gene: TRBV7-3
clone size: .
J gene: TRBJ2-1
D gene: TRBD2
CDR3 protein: CASSSTSGSYNEQFF
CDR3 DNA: TGTGCCAGCAGCTCGACTAGCGGGTCCTACAATGAGCAGTTCTTC

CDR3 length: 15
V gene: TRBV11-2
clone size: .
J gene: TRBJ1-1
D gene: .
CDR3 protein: CASIPGRRLNTEAFF
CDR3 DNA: TGTGCCAGCATCCCCGGTAGGAGGCTGAACACTGAAGCTTTCTTT

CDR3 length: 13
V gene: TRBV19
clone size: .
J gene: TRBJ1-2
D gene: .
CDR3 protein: CASSISREYGYTF
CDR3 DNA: TGTGCCAGTAGTATTAGCAGGGAGTATGGCTACACCTTC

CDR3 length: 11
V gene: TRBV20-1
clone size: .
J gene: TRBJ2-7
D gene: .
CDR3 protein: CSARASYEQYF
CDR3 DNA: TGCAGTGCTAGGGCCTCCTACGAGCAGTACTTC

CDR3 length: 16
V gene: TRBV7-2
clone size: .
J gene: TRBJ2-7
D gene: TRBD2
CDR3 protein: CASSFGTSGAAYEQYF
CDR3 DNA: TGTGCCAGCAGCTTCGGGACTAGCGGGGCCGCCTACGAGCAGTACTTC

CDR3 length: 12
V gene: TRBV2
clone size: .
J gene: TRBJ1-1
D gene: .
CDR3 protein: CASRRVNTEAFF
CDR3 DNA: TGTGCCAGCAGAAGGGTGAACACTGAAGCTTTCTTT

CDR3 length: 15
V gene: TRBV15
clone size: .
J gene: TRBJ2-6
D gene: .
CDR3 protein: CATSRGGSGANVLTF
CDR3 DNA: TGTGCCACCAGCAGAGGAGGGTCTGGGGCCAACGTCCTGACTTTC

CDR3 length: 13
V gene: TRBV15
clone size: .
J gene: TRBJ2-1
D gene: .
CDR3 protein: CATSRVSVNEQFF
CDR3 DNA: TGTGCCACCAGCAGAGTGTCGGTGAATGAGCAGTTCTTC

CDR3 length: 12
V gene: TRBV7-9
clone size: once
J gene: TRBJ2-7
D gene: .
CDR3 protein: CASSLQGYEQYF
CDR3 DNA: TGTGCCAGCAGCTTACAGGGGTACGAGCAGTACTTC

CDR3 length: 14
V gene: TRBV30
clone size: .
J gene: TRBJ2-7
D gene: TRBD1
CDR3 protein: CAWTGGTGCYEQYF
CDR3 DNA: TGTGCCTGGACCGGCGGGACAGGGTGCTACGAGCAGTACTTC

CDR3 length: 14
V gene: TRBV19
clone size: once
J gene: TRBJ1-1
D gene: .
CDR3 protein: CASSIQGRQSEAFF
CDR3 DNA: TGTGCCAGTAGTATTCAAGGGCGACAATCTGAAGCTTTCTTT

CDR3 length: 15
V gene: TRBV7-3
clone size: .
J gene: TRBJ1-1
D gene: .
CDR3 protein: CASSLNADMNTEAFF
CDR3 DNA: TGTGCCAGCAGCTTAAATGCTGATATGAACACTGAAGCTTTCTTT

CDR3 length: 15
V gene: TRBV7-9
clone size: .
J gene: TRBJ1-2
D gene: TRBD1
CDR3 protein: CASSPTTGMNYGYTF
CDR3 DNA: TGTGCCAGCAGCCCCACGACAGGGATGAACTATGGCTACACCTTC

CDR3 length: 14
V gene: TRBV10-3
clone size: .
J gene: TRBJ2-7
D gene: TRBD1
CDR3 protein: CAIMRQGNSYEQYF
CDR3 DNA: TGTGCCATCATGAGACAGGGGAATTCCTACGAGCAGTACTTC

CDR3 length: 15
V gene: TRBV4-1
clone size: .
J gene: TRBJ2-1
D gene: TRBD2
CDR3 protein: CASSLLGLAGEEQFF
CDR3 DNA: TGTGCCAGCAGCCTCCTGGGACTAGCGGGAGAGGAGCAGTTCTTC

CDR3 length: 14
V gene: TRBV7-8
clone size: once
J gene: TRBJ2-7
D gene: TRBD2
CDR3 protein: CASSLRLATYEQYF
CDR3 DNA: TGTGCCAGCAGCTTAAGACTAGCTACTTACGAGCAGTACTTC

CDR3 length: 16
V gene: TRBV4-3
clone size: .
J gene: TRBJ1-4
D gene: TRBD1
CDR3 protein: CASSQGPGQGDEKLFF
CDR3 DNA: TGCGCCAGCAGCCAAGGACCGGGACAGGGAGATGAAAAACTGTTTTTT

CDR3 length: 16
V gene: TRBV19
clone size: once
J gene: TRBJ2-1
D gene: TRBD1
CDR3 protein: CASSPLRGQTYNEQFF
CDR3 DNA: TGTGCCAGTAGTCCCCTGAGGGGGCAGACCTACAATGAGCAGTTCTTC

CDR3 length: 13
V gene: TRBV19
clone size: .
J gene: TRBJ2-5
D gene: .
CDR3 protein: CASSLAGPETQYF
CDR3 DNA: TGTGCCAGTAGTCTCGCAGGGCCAGAGACCCAGTACTTC

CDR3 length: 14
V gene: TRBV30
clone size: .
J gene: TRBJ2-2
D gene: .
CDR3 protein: CAWRPSSNTGELFF
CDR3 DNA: TGTGCCTGGAGACCCAGTTCGAACACCGGGGAGCTGTTTTTT

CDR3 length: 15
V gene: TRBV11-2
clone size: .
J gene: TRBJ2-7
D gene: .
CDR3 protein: CASSPTTGIRYEQYF
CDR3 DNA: TGTGCCAGCAGCCCCACTACGGGGATCCGCTACGAGCAGTACTTC

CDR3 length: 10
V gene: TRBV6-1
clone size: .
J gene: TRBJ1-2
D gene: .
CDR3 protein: CASADYGYTF
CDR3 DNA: TGTGCCAGTGCCGACTATGGCTACACCTTC

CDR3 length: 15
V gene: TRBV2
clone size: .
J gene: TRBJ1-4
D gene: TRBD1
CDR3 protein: CASRAGGQGNEKLFF
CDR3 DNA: TGTGCCAGCAGAGCCGGGGGACAGGGGAATGAAAAACTGTTTTTT

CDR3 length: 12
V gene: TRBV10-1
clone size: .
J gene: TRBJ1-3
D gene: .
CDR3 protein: CASRDSGNTIYF
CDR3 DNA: TGCGCCAGCAGGGACTCTGGAAACACCATATATTTT

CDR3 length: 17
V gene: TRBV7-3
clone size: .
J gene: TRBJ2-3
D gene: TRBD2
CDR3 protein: CASSLTEQLAGLDTQYF
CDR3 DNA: TGTGCCAGCAGCTTAACCGAACAACTAGCGGGATTAGATACGCAGTATTTT